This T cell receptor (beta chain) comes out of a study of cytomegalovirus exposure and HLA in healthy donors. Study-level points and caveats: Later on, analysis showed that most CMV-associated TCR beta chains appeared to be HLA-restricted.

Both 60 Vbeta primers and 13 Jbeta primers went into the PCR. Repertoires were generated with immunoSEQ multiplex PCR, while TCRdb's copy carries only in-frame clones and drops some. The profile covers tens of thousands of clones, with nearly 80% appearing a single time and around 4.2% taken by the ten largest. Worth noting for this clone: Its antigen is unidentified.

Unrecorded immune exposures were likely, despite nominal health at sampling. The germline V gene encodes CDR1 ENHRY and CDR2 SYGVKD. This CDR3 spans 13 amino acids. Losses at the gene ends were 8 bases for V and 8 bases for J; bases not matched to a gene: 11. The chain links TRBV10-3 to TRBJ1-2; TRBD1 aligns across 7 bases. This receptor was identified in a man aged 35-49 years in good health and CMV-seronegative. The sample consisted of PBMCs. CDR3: CAIAGEQGSGYTF. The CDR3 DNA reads TGTGCCATCGCCGGGGAACAGGGGAGCGGCTACACCTTC.